These T cell receptor beta chains were read from a single sample in a study of blood T cell repertoires in COVID-19. Clones were read by immunoSEQ multiplex PCR, and TCRdb kept only the in-frame ones, dropping some. The sample has approximately 150,000 clones, more than 65% seen once. Sequencing input: peripheral blood. The receptor source for this set is a man aged 55 to 70 with active or convalescent COVID-19. Both conserved end residues are part of each CDR3. The order of the fields is D gene, J gene, CDR3 length, V gene, clone size, CDR3 protein, CDR3 DNA. D genes are given only for firm matches. Some rows mark clone size as missing; the rest say once, few, many or name a class of expanded clone.

. TRBJ1-2 15 TRBV6-5 . CASSYSGSPNYGYTF TGTGCCAGCAGTTACTCTGGCAGTCCTAACTATGGCTACACCTTC
. TRBJ1-4 16 TRBV5-1 . CASSLDRAGANEKLFF TGCGCCAGCAGCTTGGATAGGGCAGGGGCAAATGAAAAACTGTTTTTT
TRBD1 TRBJ1-2 15 TRBV5-6 . CASIGTGGGIYGYTF TGTGCCAGCATCGGTACAGGGGGCGGAATCTATGGCTACACCTTC
. TRBJ1-2 13 TRBV30 . CAWSMSLNYGYTF TGTGCCTGGAGTATGAGTCTAAACTATGGCTACACCTTC
. TRBJ2-7 17 TRBV18 few CASSPDGARQLYYEQYF TGTGCCAGCTCGCCAGACGGAGCCCGACAGCTTTACTACGAGCAGTACTTC
TRBD2 TRBJ2-1 18 TRBV14 . CASSRISGGLAGVNEQFF TGTGCCAGCAGCCGTATAAGTGGGGGTCTAGCGGGAGTGAATGAGCAGTTCTTC
. TRBJ1-1 17 TRBV7-2 . CASSLGPVPLPDTEAFF TGTGCCAGCAGCTTAGGTCCAGTTCCCCTCCCCGACACTGAAGCTTTCTTT
TRBD1 TRBJ1-1 15 TRBV10-3 . CAIKDRGHMNTEAFF TGTGCCATCAAAGACAGGGGCCATATGAACACTGAAGCTTTCTTT
. TRBJ2-3 13 TRBV30 once CAWRASSTDTQYF TGTGCCTGGAGGGCTAGCAGCACAGATACGCAGTATTTT
. TRBJ2-1 16 TRBV15 . CATSRVPQGTYNEQFF TGTGCCACCAGCAGAGTTCCACAGGGGACTTACAATGAGCAGTTCTTC
. TRBJ1-3 16 TRBV19 . CASSIGNRASGNTIYF TGTGCCAGTAGTATAGGTAACAGGGCATCTGGAAACACCATATATTTT
. TRBJ2-5 16 TRBV5-6 . CDSSLGGRKPQETQYF TGTGACAGCAGCTTGGGCGGTAGGAAGCCGCAAGAGACCCAGTACTTC
TRBD1 TRBJ1-1 12 TRBV3-1/TRBV3-2 . CARGTGNTEAFF TGTGCCAGAGGGACAGGGAACACTGAAGCTTTCTTT
TRBD2 TRBJ2-3 21 TRBV6-2/TRBV6-3 . CASSYRRSAGEREGRADTQYF TGTGCCAGCAGTTACAGGCGTTCCGCCGGAGAGCGGGAGGGCCGAGCAGATACGCAGTATTTT
. TRBJ1-1 13 TRBV7-9 . CASRRETGKEAFF TGTGCCAGCAGACGGGAGACCGGGAAAGAAGCTTTCTTT
. TRBJ1-1 13 TRBV12-3/TRBV12-4 . CASSLQANTEAFF TGTGCCAGCAGCCTACAGGCGAACACTGAAGCTTTCTTT
. TRBJ2-1 14 TRBV6-5 . CASSLPQGRNEQFF TGTGCCAGCAGTCTTCCGCAGGGTCGGAATGAGCAGTTCTTC
. TRBJ2-2 16 TRBV15 . CATSRDLTGSTGELFF TGTGCCACCAGCAGAGATCTAACAGGGAGCACCGGGGAGCTGTTTTTT
. TRBJ2-3 17 TRBV10-3 . CAISEGDSAFYTDTQYF TGTGCCATCAGTGAGGGAGACTCCGCTTTTTACACAGATACGCAGTATTTT
TRBD2 TRBJ2-1 20 TRBV4-1 . CASSHSGELAGVLMSNEQFF TGCGCCAGCAGCCATTCCGGGGAGCTAGCGGGAGTACTTATGTCCAATGAGCAGTTCTTC
TRBD2 TRBJ2-7 14 TRBV29-1 . CSVGTRGGAHEQYF TGCAGCGTGGGAACTCGGGGGGGGGCCCACGAGCAGTACTTC
. TRBJ1-1 14 TRBV7-9 . CASSFLQGETEAFF TGTGCCAGCAGCTTTCTACAGGGAGAAACTGAAGCTTTCTTT
. TRBJ2-1 18 TRBV18 . CASSPGAGDRGAYNEQFF TGTGCCAGCTCACCAGGCGCGGGAGACAGGGGAGCCTACAATGAGCAGTTCTTC
. TRBJ1-5 15 TRBV15 . CATSRAGQVRQPQHF TGTGCCACCAGCAGAGCAGGGCAGGTACGTCAGCCCCAGCATTTT
. TRBJ1-6 14 TRBV30 many CAWSSGRDNSPLHF TGTGCCTGGAGTAGTGGCAGGGATAATTCACCCCTCCACTTT
. TRBJ2-7 13 TRBV11-3 once CASSLDSQREQYF TGTGCCAGCAGCTTAGATTCCCAGCGGGAGCAGTACTTC
. TRBJ1-2 13 TRBV7-9 . CASSLDGPYGYTF TGTGCCAGCAGCTTAGACGGTCCGTATGGCTACACCTTC
. TRBJ1-1 14 TRBV5-1 . CASSLNSKNTEAFF TGCGCCAGCAGCTTAAACAGTAAGAACACTGAAGCTTTCTTT